Following are 4 T cell receptor beta chains from one sample sequenced in a study of blood T cell repertoires in COVID-19. The method was immunoSEQ multiplex PCR; TCRdb's version includes in-frame clones alone and lacks a portion of them. The sample consists of about 220,000 clones, about 86% of them appearing once. The sequencing input was PBMCs or T cells enriched from blood (not recorded which). All receptors derive from a middle-aged woman with acute COVID-19.

This clone was recorded only once. J is TRBJ2-1 and V is TRBV2, with TRBD1 matching 12 bases. Germline CDR1 reads SNHLY; CDR2 reads FYNNEI. Losses at the gene ends were 4 bases for V and 11 bases for J; bases not matched to a gene: 12. This CDR3 spans 16 amino acids. CDR3 sequence: CASSASGTGGRRKQFF. The CDR3 DNA reads TGTGCCAGCAGTGCGTCCGGGACAGGGGGCAGGAGAAAGCAGTTCTTC.

The DNA for the CDR3 is TGTGCCAGCAGCGATCGGACAGGAGAGTCCTACGAGCAGTACTTC. This codes for CASSDRTGESYEQYF. This chain uses TRBV21-1 with TRBJ2-7; the D call of TRBD1 is as the table states it, not checked on the DNA. TRBV21-1 is an annotated pseudogene. CDR3 length: 15 amino acids.

The chain couples TRBV30 to TRBJ1-4; no firm D call. V lost 8 bases to trimming and J lost 5 bases, with 15 bases between them. Germline assignment: CDR1 GTSNPN and CDR2 SVGIG (reference sequence). This CDR3 has 13 amino acids. The DNA of the CDR3 is TGTGCCCACCTTCCGGAGCCGAATGAAAAACTGTTTTTT. The encoded protein is CAHLPEPNEKLFF.

This chain joins TRBV14 and TRBJ1-2, with 9 bases matching TRBD1. The CDR3 length is 15 residues. Germline V gives CDR1 SGHDN, CDR2 FVKESK. Trimming took 1 base from V and 5 from J; bases not matched to a gene: 5. In DNA form, the CDR3 reads TGTGCCAGCAGCCAAGCACACAGGGGGCCTTATGGCTACACCTTC. Translation: CASSQAHRGPYGYTF.